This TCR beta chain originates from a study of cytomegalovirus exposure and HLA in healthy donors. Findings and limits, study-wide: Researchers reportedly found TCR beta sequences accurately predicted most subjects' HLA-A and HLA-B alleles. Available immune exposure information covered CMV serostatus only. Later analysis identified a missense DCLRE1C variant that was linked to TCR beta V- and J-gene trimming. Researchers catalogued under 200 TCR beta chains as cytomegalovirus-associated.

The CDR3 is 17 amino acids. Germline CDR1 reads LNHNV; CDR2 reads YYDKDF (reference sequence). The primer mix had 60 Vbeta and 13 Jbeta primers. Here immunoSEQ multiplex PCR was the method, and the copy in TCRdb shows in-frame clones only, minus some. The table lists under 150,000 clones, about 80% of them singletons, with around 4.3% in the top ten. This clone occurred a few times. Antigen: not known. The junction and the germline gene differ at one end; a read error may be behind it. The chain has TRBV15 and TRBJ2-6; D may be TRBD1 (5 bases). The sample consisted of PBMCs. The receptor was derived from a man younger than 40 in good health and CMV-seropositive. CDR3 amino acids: CATSRDGGNSGANGLTF. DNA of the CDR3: TGTGCCACCAGCAGAGATGGCGGAAACTCTGGGGCCAACGGCCTGACTTTC.